The source of this T cell receptor (beta chain) is a study of T cells after posttransplantation cyclophosphamide. Whole-study findings and limits: TRB clonality was highly associated with recipient CMV seropositivity and reactivation. Tissue-infiltrating T cells from skin or gut overlapped little with blood T cells. Donor-recipient repertoire similarity was low at 1-2 months, rising over year one.

The protocol was immunoSEQ multiplex PCR, while the TCRdb copy is restricted to in-frame clones and leaves out a portion. Altogether fewer than 5,000 clones were found in the sample, and no singletons occur. This clone appeared many times. Its antigen is unidentified. Treatment was busulfan-fludarabine conditioning, a marrow graft, and cyclophosphamide on days +3 and +4. Germline loops: CDR1 SGHAT, CDR2 FQNNGV. The CDR3 consists of 17 residues. After removal of 5 bases from V and 4 bases from J, the junction contained 14 bases not matched to a gene. The source is a female patient aged 18 to 29 who received an allogeneic stem cell transplant from an unrelated donor, was CMV-positive, and had acute GVHD only. These T cells may partly come from the graft donor. The chain carries TRBV11-2 and TRBJ2-4; 7 bases align to TRBD2. The sample consisted of PBMCs, taken after allogeneic stem cell transplant with posttransplant cyclophosphamide. The CDR3 DNA follows: TGTGCCAGCAGCCCCGGGGGTGTAGCGGGCCTTAAAAACATTCAGTACTTC. Protein sequence: CASSPGGVAGLKNIQYF.